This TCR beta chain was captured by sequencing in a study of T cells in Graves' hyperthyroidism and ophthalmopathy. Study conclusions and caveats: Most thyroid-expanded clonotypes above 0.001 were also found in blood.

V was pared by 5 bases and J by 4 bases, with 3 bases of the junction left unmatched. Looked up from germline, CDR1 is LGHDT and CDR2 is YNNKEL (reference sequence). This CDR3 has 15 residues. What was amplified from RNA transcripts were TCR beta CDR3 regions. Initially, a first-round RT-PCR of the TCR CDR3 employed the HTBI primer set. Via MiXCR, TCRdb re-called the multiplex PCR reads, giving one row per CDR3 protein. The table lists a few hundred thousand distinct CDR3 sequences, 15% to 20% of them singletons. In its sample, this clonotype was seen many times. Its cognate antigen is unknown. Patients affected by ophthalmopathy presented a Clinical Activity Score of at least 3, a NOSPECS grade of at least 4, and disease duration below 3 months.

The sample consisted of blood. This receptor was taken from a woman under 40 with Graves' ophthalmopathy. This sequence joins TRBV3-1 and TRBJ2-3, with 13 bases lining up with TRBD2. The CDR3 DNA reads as TGTGCCAGCAGCGTCGGACTAGCGGGAGCAGATACGCAGTATTTT. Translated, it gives CASSVGLAGADTQYF.